This T cell receptor beta chain was identified during a study of blood T cell repertoires in COVID-19. As for the study in general: COVID-19 samples collected from the United States, Italy and Spain covered acute and convalescent phases. Nucleic acid was either cDNA or gDNA, and it came from T cells, B-cell-depleted T cells, or PBMCs.

Per the study methods: Amplification with reference gene primers provided the estimates of nucleated cell counts. TCRdb keeps only in-frame clones here, not all; method: immunoSEQ multiplex PCR. The V and J calls and clone size come from that table; D and trimming were worked out from the DNA. The table lists 150,000 to 200,000 clones, 65% to 85% of them singletons. The CDR3 runs 12 residues. From germline, CDR1 is SGHNT and CDR2 YYREEE (reference sequence). Trimming removed 1 base from V and 8 bases from J; junction bases left unmatched: 2. The chain joins TRBV5-4 to TRBJ1-2, with 7 nucleotides matching TRBD1. This receptor was obtained from a woman between 25 and 40 years old with acute or convalescent COVID-19. The specimen was peripheral blood. The CDR3: CASSLTGEGYTF. The DNA for the CDR3 is TGTGCCAGCAGCTTGACAGGGGAAGGCTACACCTTC.